Shown below are 30 T cell receptor beta chains from a single sample sequenced in a study of blood T cell repertoires in COVID-19. Assay used: immunoSEQ multiplex PCR; TCRdb lists only in-frame clones, some missing. The sample includes 100,000 to 150,000 clones, roughly 90% of them seen just once. Input material: peripheral blood. Receptor source: a man between 70 and 80 years old with active COVID-19.

The chain has TRBV24-1 and TRBJ2-6; no clear D gene. The CDR3 is 13 amino acids. Germline V gene data show CDR1 as KGHDR and CDR2 as SFDVKD. V was clipped by 4 bases and J by 4 bases, with 4 bases between them. The CDR3 DNA is TGTGCCACCAGTGAGTCAGGGGCCAACGTCCTGACTTTC. This encodes CATSESGANVLTF.

V usage is TRBV5-1 and J usage is TRBJ2-2; TRBD1 aligns across 7 bases. There are 14 residues in the CDR3. Germline V gives CDR1 SGHRS, CDR2 YFSETQ. After removal of 5 bases from V and 3 bases from J, the junction contained 4 bases not matched to a gene. The CDR3 nucleotides read TGCGCCAGCAGTAGGGGGCCGGACACCGGGGAGCTGTTTTTT. Residues: CASSRGPDTGELFF.

The J gene is TRBJ2-3, the V gene TRBV28; the D gene is possibly TRBD2 (6 bases). Germline CDR1 MDHEN, CDR2 SYDVKM. CDR3 size: 14 residues. With 2 bases removed from V and 0 bases from J, the gap between germline ends came to 6 bases. CDR3 sequence reads: CASSLSGSTDTQYF. CDR3 nucleotide sequence: TGTGCCAGCAGTTTAAGCGGGAGCACAGATACGCAGTATTTT.

CDR3 DNA: TGTGCCAGCAGCCGCGACAGGGGAGAGACCCAGTACTTC. Its protein product is CASSRDRGETQYF. The chain has TRBV3-1 (or the pseudogene TRBV3-2) and TRBJ2-5, with 8 bases that match TRBD1. The CDR3 covers 13 residues. CDR1 is LGHDT and CDR2 is YNNKEL in the germline V gene (reference sequence). The V gene end was trimmed by 4 bases and the J gene end by 4 bases; junction bases not matched to a gene: 2.

The CDR3 is CAWTENSPLHF. The CDR3 nucleotides are TGTGCCTGGACTGAGAATTCACCCCTCCACTTT. The chain recombines TRBV30 with TRBJ1-6; no reliable D call. Per germline, CDR1 GTSNPN and CDR2 SVGIG (reference sequence). CDR3 length: 11 amino acids. V was clipped by 4 bases and J by 7 bases, with 5 bases between them.

The chain combines TRBV9 with TRBJ1-4; TRBD1 matches 9 bases. This CDR3 region has 16 residues. The germline V gene encodes CDR1 SGDLS and CDR2 YYNGEE. V was clipped by 4 bases and J by 8 bases; unmatched bases: 12. In DNA, the CDR3 is TGTGCCAGCAGCCCAGGGACAGGGAGAGGAAAAGAAAAACTGTTTTTT. Translating gives CASSPGTGRGKEKLFF. Combining the CDR3 with reference TRBV9 and TRBJ1-4 gives the whole variable domain DSGVTQTPKHLITATGQRVTLRCSPRSGDLSVYWYQQSLDQGLQFLIQYYNGEERAKGNILERFSAQQFPDLHSELNLSSLELGDSALYFCASSPGTGRGKEKLFFGSGTQLSVL.

This clone has just one count. This sequence joins TRBV29-1 and TRBJ2-3; possible D gene TRBD1, 6 bases. This CDR3 is 12 amino acids long. Trimming pared 7 bases from V and 2 bases from J, leaving 10 bases between. Germline-derived CDR1 and CDR2 are SQVTM and ANQGSEA. The CDR3 coding sequence is TGCAGCGCCAACAGGGTCACAGATACGCAGTATTTT. Protein product: CSANRVTDTQYF.

This clone was picked up one time. The V call is TRBV5-1, the J call TRBJ1-1; D is unclear. The germline V gene encodes CDR1 SGHRS and CDR2 YFSETQ. Trimming took off 2 bases at V and 1 base at J, with 12 bases between the two ends. The CDR3 runs to 15 residues. DNA of the CDR3: TGCGCCAGCAGCTTAAGACCTGGGCAGAACACTGAAGCTTTCTTT. Translation gives CASSLRPGQNTEAFF.

Note on this clone: The identical CDR3 is also encoded by other nucleotide sequences in the sample. The rearrangement links TRBV18 to TRBJ2-7, with D possibly TRBD2 on 5 matching bases. V lost 3 bases and J 4 bases, leaving 10 bases between the germline ends. The CDR3 covers 13 residues. CDR1 is KGHSH, CDR2 LQKENI, per germline. The CDR3 DNA follows: TGTGCCAGCTCACCGTCGGGGAGTTACGAGCAGTACTTC. This encodes CASSPSGSYEQYF.

DNA for the CDR3: TGTGCCAGTAAGCCCCATGGGACAGGGCGCTCCTACAATGAGCAGTTCTTC. Protein product: CASKPHGTGRSYNEQFF. V gene TRBV19 combines with J gene TRBJ2-1; TRBD1 aligns across 9 bases. Trimming removed 7 bases from V and 0 bases from J; junction bases left unmatched: 10. Germline values: CDR1 LNHDA, CDR2 SQIVND (reference sequence). The CDR3 loop spans 17 amino acids.

CDR3 in DNA: TGCGCCAGCAGCTCGGGGTCTTACTACAATGAGCAGTTCTTC. Its protein is CASSSGSYYNEQFF. The rearrangement joins TRBV5-1 to TRBJ2-1; perhaps TRBD2 as D (5 bases). Trimming pared 3 bases from V and 3 bases from J, leaving 10 bases between. Germline CDR1 reads SGHRS; CDR2 reads YFSETQ. This CDR3 spans 14 amino acids.

The chain recombines TRBV28 with TRBJ1-2; D unclear. This CDR3 is built from 16 residues. Germline values: CDR1 MDHEN, CDR2 SYDVKM. The ends were cut back, 2 bases at V and 1 base at J, with 14 bases in the middle. The CDR3 is CASSLGRAAYNYGYTF. The CDR3 nucleotides read TGTGCCAGCAGTTTAGGGCGGGCAGCATATAACTATGGCTACACCTTC.

This clone appeared a few times. The chain couples TRBV11-2 to TRBJ1-1; TRBD1 might be the D (6 bases). V was clipped by 3 bases and J by 3 bases, with 11 bases between them. This CDR3 is 14 amino acids long. Per the germline V gene, CDR1 is SGHAT and CDR2 is FQNNGV. The CDR3 DNA is TGTGCCAGCAGCTTCACGAACAGGGACACTGAAGCTTTCTTT. It yields the protein CASSFTNRDTEAFF.

Concerning this clone: Other DNA sequences in the sample encode the same CDR3. The V call is TRBV27, the J call TRBJ1-2; D call uncertain. The V gene lost 4 bases and the J gene lost 8 bases, with 14 bases spanning the gap. The V gene's germline CDR1 is MNHEY and CDR2 SMNVEV (reference sequence). This CDR3 spans 13 amino acids. Written as DNA, the CDR3 is TGTGCCAGCAGTTCATCAGGCCCGGGGGGCTACACCTTC. The encoded protein is CASSSSGPGGYTF.

The chain is built from TRBV5-1 and TRBJ2-3; unclear D gene. The germline V gene has CDR1 SGHRS and CDR2 YFSETQ. Trimming cost V 3 bases and J 6 bases, with 11 bases left between them. The CDR3 totals 13 residues. CDR3: CASSSLDGDTQYF. CDR3 coding DNA: TGCGCCAGCAGCTCGTTAGACGGGGATACGCAGTATTTT.

The gene calls are TRBV7-2 and TRBJ2-7; D may be TRBD1 (6 bases). The CDR3 sequence is 14 residues long. Trimming removed 7 bases from V and 3 bases from J, with 16 bases in between. Germline loops: CDR1 SGHTA, CDR2 FQGNSA. This chain's CDR3 is CASNQGRGFYEQYF. The DNA of the CDR3 is TGTGCCAGCAATCAGGGGCGCGGCTTCTACGAGCAGTACTTC.

The rearrangement joins TRBV3-1 (or the pseudogene TRBV3-2) to TRBJ2-5; tentatively, D is TRBD2 (7 bases). The V gene's germline CDR1 is LGHDT and CDR2 YNNKEL (reference sequence). Deletions cut 4 bases from V and 10 bases from J, with 22 bases between. The CDR3 consists of 15 residues. The CDR3, as DNA: TGTGCCAGCAGCCCTCAATGGGGGGGCCCTCGGGGCCAGTACTTC. Translated: CASSPQWGGPRGQYF.

The V call is TRBV5-1, the J call TRBJ2-3; TRBD1 matches 10 bases. CDR1 and CDR2 (germline): SGHRS, YFSETQ. Trimming removed 4 bases from V and 2 bases from J; junction bases left unmatched: 7. The CDR3 is made up of 16 amino acids. The CDR3 is CASSRTGGWVTDTQYF. In nucleotides, the CDR3 is TGCGCCAGCAGCCGGACAGGGGGATGGGTCACAGATACGCAGTATTTT.

This chain connects TRBV3-1 (or the pseudogene TRBV3-2) to TRBJ1-3, with D tentatively TRBD1 (6 bases). The CDR3 runs 14 residues. V shed 0 bases and J shed 7 bases, with 10 bases lying between them. Germline-derived CDR1 and CDR2 are LGHDT and YNNKEL (reference sequence). CDR3 bases: TGTGCCAGCAGCCAAGAGGCAGGGGAGAACACCATATATTTT. It codes for CASSQEAGENTIYF.

The sample holds a few counts of this clone. The rearrangement uses TRBV12-3 or TRBV12-4 and TRBJ1-2, with a weak D call TRBD1 (5 bases). The CDR3 extends over 13 amino acids. The V and J ends lost 7 bases and 5 bases respectively, with 14 bases between them. The CDR3 here is CASIPRGGYGYTF. The CDR3 DNA is TGTGCCAGCATCCCCCGGGGGGGTTATGGCTACACCTTC.

V is TRBV24-1 and J is TRBJ2-5, with D possibly TRBD2 on 7 matching bases. V dropped 4 bases and J dropped 2 bases, with 13 bases sitting between them. There are 15 residues in the CDR3. From germline, CDR1 is KGHDR and CDR2 SFDVKD. DNA of the CDR3: TGTGCCACCAGTGAAGGGGGAGGGCCGCAAGAGACCCAGTACTTC. Translation: CATSEGGGPQETQYF.

Comments on this clone: Other DNA sequences of this sample code for an identical CDR3. V and J are TRBV28 and TRBJ2-1; 7 bases are a match to TRBD2. Unmatched junction bases numbered 2, after V lost 5 bases and J lost 1 base. The V gene's germline CDR1 is MDHEN and CDR2 SYDVKM. CDR3 length equals 14 residues. CDR3 amino acids: CASSPGGSYNEQFF. The DNA of the CDR3 is TGTGCCAGCAGTCCCGGGGGGTCCTACAATGAGCAGTTCTTC. The complete variable domain, with remaining parts taken from reference TRBV28 and TRBJ2-1, reads DVKVTQSSRYLVKRTGEKVFLECVQDMDHENMFWYRQDPGLGLRLIYFSYDVKMKEKGDIPEGYSVSREKKERFSLILESASTNQTSMYLCASSPGGSYNEQFFGPGTRLTVL.

The chain recombines TRBV30 with TRBJ2-1, with D possibly TRBD2 on 5 matching bases. The CDR3 runs 12 residues. Germline CDR1 is GTSNPN and CDR2 is SVGIG (reference sequence). V dropped 5 bases and J dropped 6 bases, with 11 bases sitting between them. The CDR3 DNA follows: TGTGCCTGGCAAGCGGAGCGCAATGAGCAGTTCTTC. It codes for CAWQAERNEQFF.

This rearrangement joins TRBV19 to TRBJ1-6; no clear D. CDR1 and CDR2 (germline): LNHDA, SQIVND (reference sequence). V was cut by 5 bases and J by 7 bases, with 6 bases left in between. The length of the CDR3 is 12 residues. CDR3: CASSLGNSPLHF. The CDR3 DNA is TGTGCCAGTAGTCTCGGGAATTCACCCCTCCACTTT.

A remark on this clone: Other DNA sequences from this sample encode an identical CDR3 as well. The gene calls are TRBV5-1 and TRBJ2-1; the D is unclear. This CDR3 contains 14 residues. Trimming pared 0 bases from V and 2 bases from J, leaving 6 bases between. Per the germline V gene, CDR1 is SGHRS and CDR2 is YFSETQ. The CDR3 reads CASSLGLTYNEQFF. CDR3 nucleotide sequence: TGCGCCAGCAGCTTGGGACTTACCTACAATGAGCAGTTCTTC.

The chain uses TRBV27 and TRBJ2-1; D gene ambiguous. From germline, CDR1 is MNHEY and CDR2 SMNVEV (reference sequence). Trimming left V 3 bases short and J 6 bases short, with 9 bases between. The CDR3 contains 13 residues. The CDR3 DNA is TGTGCCAGCAGTTTCTCAGTTCTCAATGAGCAGTTCTTC. Translated, it gives CASSFSVLNEQFF.

The gene calls are TRBV18 and TRBJ2-1; 9 bases fit TRBD1. Germline CDR1 KGHSH, CDR2 LQKENI. The junction had 6 bases not matched to a gene; V was cut back by 0 bases and J by 6 bases. The CDR3 is 16 amino acids. CDR3 DNA: TGTGCCAGCTCACCACCGAGACAGGGGGAGGTCAATGAGCAGTTCTTC. Amino acids: CASSPPRQGEVNEQFF. The full variable domain, with the rest looked up from reference TRBV18 and TRBJ2-1, is NAGVMQNPRHLVRRRGQEARLRCSPMKGHSHVYWYRQLPEEGLKFMVYLQKENIIDESGMPKERFSAEFPKEGPSILRIQQVVRGDSAAYFCASSPPRQGEVNEQFFGPGTRLTVL.

The rearrangement joins TRBV7-9 to TRBJ1-2, with TRBD1 as a possible D gene (5 bases). The CDR3 is made up of 16 amino acids. V was shortened by 5 bases and J by 4 bases, with 20 bases between the two germline ends. The germline gives CDR1 SEHNR, CDR2 FQNEAQ (reference sequence). Here the CDR3 reads CASSDSGQGGGYGYTF. The CDR3 DNA reads as TGTGCCAGCAGCGACAGCGGGCAGGGTGGCGGCTATGGCTACACCTTC. The whole variable domain, remainder taken from reference TRBV7-9 and TRBJ1-2, is DTGVSQNPRHKITKRGQNVTFRCDPISEHNRLYWYRQTLGQGPEFLTYFQNEAQLEKSRLLSDRFSAERPKGSFSTLEIQRTEQGDSAMYLCASSDSGQGGGYGYTFGSGTRLTVV.

Comments on this clone: In the same sample, other DNA sequences code for this CDR3. The chain combines TRBV30 with TRBJ2-7, with D perhaps matching TRBD1 (6 bases). Germline V CDR1 and CDR2: GTSNPN, SVGIG (reference sequence). The V end lost 3 bases, the J end lost 5 bases, and 11 bases lay between the germline ends. The CDR3 totals 12 residues. CDR3 sequence: CAWSRQVHEQYF. CDR3 sequence (DNA): TGTGCCTGGAGCAGACAGGTCCACGAGCAGTACTTC.

The chain combines TRBV28 with TRBJ2-2, with 7 bases fitting TRBD2. From germline, CDR1 is MDHEN and CDR2 SYDVKM. This CDR3 comprises 16 residues. Germline trimming cut 6 bases from V and 0 bases from J; bases unmatched to any gene: 7. CDR3 nucleotides: TGTGCCAGCAGGCGCCCCACTAGCGCGAACACCGGGGAGCTGTTTTTT. Translation: CASRRPTSANTGELFF. The variable domain in full, completed from reference TRBV28 and TRBJ2-2, reads DVKVTQSSRYLVKRTGEKVFLECVQDMDHENMFWYRQDPGLGLRLIYFSYDVKMKEKGDIPEGYSVSREKKERFSLILESASTNQTSMYLCASRRPTSANTGELFFGEGSRLTVL.